Listed below are T cell receptor beta chains from one sample, sequenced in a study of cytomegalovirus exposure and HLA in healthy donors. The table came from immunoSEQ multiplex PCR; TCRdb's copy has only in-frame clones and leaves some out. Of 100,000 to 150,000 clones listed, just under 75% are singletons. Sequenced material: PBMCs. The origin of the receptors is a man between 60 and 75 years old in good health and CMV-seropositive. Each CDR3 is given with its conserved first and last residue. A D gene is named only where the DNA matches it firmly. Clone sizes are given selectively: once, few, many, or a class where the clone is expanded.

-,TRBV30,-,TRBJ1-1,TGTGCCTGGAAGCGGGGAGGGAACACTGAAGCTTTCTTT,CAWKRGGNTEAFF
TRBD2,TRBV19,few,TRBJ2-3,TGTGCCAGTGGTAGCGGGGGCACAGATACGCAGTATTTT,CASGSGGTDTQYF
-,TRBV27,once,TRBJ2-7,TGTGCCAGCAGTCTATCGTCCGCGGGGAGCTACGAGCAGTACTTC,CASSLSSAGSYEQYF
-,TRBV5-1,few,TRBJ2-1,TGCGCCAGCAGCTCGGACACGGGCAATGAGCAGTTCTTC,CASSSDTGNEQFF
TRBD2,TRBV27,many,TRBJ2-1,TGTGCCAGCAGCGGGGGGGCGGGATACAATGAGCAGTTCTTC,CASSGGAGYNEQFF
TRBD1,TRBV27,once,TRBJ2-3,TGTGCCAGCAGTAATTACCCTACAGGGGGTGGAAATACGCAGTATTTT,CASSNYPTGGGNTQYF
TRBD2,TRBV5-1,-,TRBJ2-1,TGCGCCAGCAGCTTCGGCGGGGGTAATTTAAATGAGCAGTTCTTC,CASSFGGGNLNEQFF
-,TRBV7-9,-,TRBJ2-7,TGTGCCAGCAGCTCCGGGATTTACGAGCAGTACTTC,CASSSGIYEQYF
TRBD2,TRBV29-1,-,TRBJ2-3,TGCAGCGTTGGGGGACGGGGGGGATTCACAGATACGCAGTATTTT,CSVGGRGGFTDTQYF
-,TRBV5-1,few,TRBJ2-6,TGCGCCAGCAGCGACGGGACAAGTTACTCTGGGGCCAACGTCCTGACTTTC,CASSDGTSYSGANVLTF
TRBD2,TRBV7-3,-,TRBJ2-2,TGTGCCAGCAGCGCCCTAGCGGGGGGTCTCGGGGAGCTGTTTTTT,CASSALAGGLGELFF
-,TRBV27,-,TRBJ2-6,TGTGCCAGCACCCCAATTCAGGGGACTGGGGCCAACGTCCTGACTTTC,CASTPIQGTGANVLTF
TRBD1,TRBV7-9,few,TRBJ1-1,TGTGCCAGCAGCTTAGCTTTGGGACAGGGGGCGCCTGAAGCTTTCTTT,CASSLALGQGAPEAFF
TRBD1,TRBV13,few,TRBJ1-6,TGTGCCAGCAGCCCGCGGACAGGGCGGAATTCACCCCTCCACTTT,CASSPRTGRNSPLHF
-,TRBV6-1,-,TRBJ2-1,TGTGCCAGCACTAGCATATTTCTGGCCTACAATGAGCAGTTCTTC,CASTSIFLAYNEQFF
-,TRBV10-1,-,TRBJ1-2,TGCGCCAGCGGACGGGAACCTAACTATGGCTACACCTTC,CASGREPNYGYTF
-,TRBV30,-,TRBJ2-6,TGTGCCCGCTCTGGGGCCAACGTCCTGACTTTC,CARSGANVLTF
-,TRBV14,few,TRBJ1-1,TGTGCCAGCAGCCAATTGGCGCGAGGGCGCGGAACTGAAGCTTTCTTT,CASSQLARGRGTEAFF
-,TRBV7-2,few,TRBJ2-1,TGTGCCAGCAGCTTAGATTCAAAAACGGGAAATGAGCAGTTCTTC,CASSLDSKTGNEQFF
-,TRBV5-1,-,TRBJ2-1,TGCGCCAGCAGCTACTCTAGCGATTACAATGAGCAGTTCTTC,CASSYSSDYNEQFF
-,TRBV5-1,few,TRBJ1-4,TGCGCCAGCAGTCCCCTTATTAATGAAAAACTGTTTTTT,CASSPLINEKLFF
-,TRBV19,-,TRBJ2-2,TGTGCCAGTAGTCCACAGGGGGGGGTCACCGGGGAGCTGTTTTTT,CASSPQGGVTGELFF
TRBD1,TRBV5-6,-,TRBJ2-7,TGTGCCAGCACCGTTCCGGGGACAGGGGATAACTCCTACGAGCAGTACTTC,CASTVPGTGDNSYEQYF
-,TRBV5-1,-,TRBJ1-6,TGCGCCAGCAGCTTGGGACAGCCGAATTCACCCCTCCACTTT,CASSLGQPNSPLHF
TRBD1,TRBV4-1,few,TRBJ1-2,TGCGCCAGCAGCTCAGGGACAGGGCGGTATGGCTACACCTTC,CASSSGTGRYGYTF
TRBD2,TRBV28,-,TRBJ2-7,TGTGCCAGCAGTTTTCATCTAGCGGAACTAACCTACGAGCAGTACTTC,CASSFHLAELTYEQYF
-,TRBV5-1,few,TRBJ2-3,TGCGCCAGCTCCAGCGCAGATACGCAGTATTTT,CASSSADTQYF
-,TRBV7-8,-,TRBJ2-7,TGTGCCTGCGGAGCCTACGAGCAGTACTTC,CACGAYEQYF
TRBD1,TRBV28,-,TRBJ2-2,TGTGCCAGCAGTTATGGACAGGGGGCGCGTCCCGGGGAGCTGTTTTTT,CASSYGQGARPGELFF
TRBD1,TRBV9,-,TRBJ2-5,TGTGCCAGCAGCCAACAGGGGGCTGAGGAGACCCAGTACTTC,CASSQQGAEETQYF
-,TRBV6-6,-,TRBJ2-2,TGTGCCAGCAGTTACGGGGGAGGCACCGGGGAGCTGTTTTTT,CASSYGGGTGELFF
-,TRBV30,-,TRBJ1-3,TGTGCCTGGAGTGGTGACGGACTCTCTGGAAACACCATATATTTT,CAWSGDGLSGNTIYF
-,TRBV5-5,-,TRBJ2-5,TGTGCCAGCAGCTTGGGACCTCTAGTTCGGGAGACCCAGTACTTC,CASSLGPLVRETQYF
TRBD1,TRBV18,-,TRBJ1-4,TGTGCCAGCTCACCAACACAGGGGAATGAAAAACTGTTTTTT,CASSPTQGNEKLFF
-,TRBV4-1,-,TRBJ2-3,TGCGCCAGCAGCCAAGGCGGGGCAGAAGGCACAGATACGCAGTATTTT,CASSQGGAEGTDTQYF
TRBD2,TRBV30,-,TRBJ2-5,TGTGCCTGGAGTGTAGCGGGGGGGCTAGTCGAGACCCAGTACTTC,CAWSVAGGLVETQYF
-,TRBV5-4,-,TRBJ2-3,TGTGCCAGCAGCCTGACTAAAAATACGCAGTATTTT,CASSLTKNTQYF
TRBD1,TRBV9,-,TRBJ1-4,TGTGCCAGCAGCTTGACAGGGGGCACTAATGAAAAACTGTTTTTT,CASSLTGGTNEKLFF
-,TRBV5-6,-,TRBJ1-5,TGTGCCAGCAGCCTTGCGGGTGGCCAGCCCCAGCATTTT,CASSLAGGQPQHF
-,TRBV6-5,-,TRBJ2-2,TGTGCCAGCAGTTACCAAGGGGACACCGGGGAGCTGTTTTTT,CASSYQGDTGELFF
TRBD1,TRBV5-8,-,TRBJ2-1,TGTGCCAGCAGCTGGGGACAGCCCTACAATGAGCAGTTCTTC,CASSWGQPYNEQFF
-,TRBV10-2,-,TRBJ1-5,TGCGCCAGCAGGGGACTGGGGGGGAATCAGCCCCAGCATTTT,CASRGLGGNQPQHF
-,TRBV15,-,TRBJ2-7,TGTGCCACCAGCAGAGATTGGGCGGGGGCTACCTACGAGCAGTACTTC,CATSRDWAGATYEQYF
TRBD1,TRBV6-5,-,TRBJ1-2,TGTGCCAGCAGTTACTCGACAGGGATTGGCTACACCTTC,CASSYSTGIGYTF
TRBD1,TRBV6-5,-,TRBJ1-5,TGTGCCAGCAGTTTGACAGGGCGAGATCAGCCCCAGCATTTT,CASSLTGRDQPQHF